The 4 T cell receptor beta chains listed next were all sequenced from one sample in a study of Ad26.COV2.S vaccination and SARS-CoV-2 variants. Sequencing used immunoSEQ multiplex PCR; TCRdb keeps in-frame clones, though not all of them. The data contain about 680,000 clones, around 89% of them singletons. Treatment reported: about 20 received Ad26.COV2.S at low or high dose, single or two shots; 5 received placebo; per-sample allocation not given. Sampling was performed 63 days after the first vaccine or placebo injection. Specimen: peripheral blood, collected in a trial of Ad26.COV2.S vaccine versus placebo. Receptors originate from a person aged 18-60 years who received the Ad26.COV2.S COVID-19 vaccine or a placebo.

The CDR3: CAIRDRARTYNEQFF. CDR3 sequence (DNA): TGTGCCATCAGAGACAGGGCGAGGACCTACAATGAGCAGTTCTTC. V is TRBV10-3 and J is TRBJ2-1, with 7 bases identical to TRBD1. The germline V gene has CDR1 ENHRY and CDR2 SYGVKD. CDR3 length: 15 amino acids. The junction had 7 bases not matched to a gene; V was cut back by 6 bases and J by 2 bases.

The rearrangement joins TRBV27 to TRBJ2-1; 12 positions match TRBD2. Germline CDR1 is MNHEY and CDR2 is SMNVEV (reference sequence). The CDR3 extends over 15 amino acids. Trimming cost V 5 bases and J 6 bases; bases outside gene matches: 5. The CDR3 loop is CASSLTSGSFNEQFF. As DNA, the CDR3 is TGTGCCAGCAGTCTGACTAGCGGGAGTTTCAATGAGCAGTTCTTC.

CDR3 bases: TGTGCCAGCAGCTTATCGCACTCTGGAAACACCATATATTTT. Encoded protein: CASSLSHSGNTIYF. V is TRBV7-9 and J is TRBJ1-3, with D hard to call. CDR3 length: 14 residues. Trimming removed 2 bases from V and 0 bases from J, with 5 bases in between. Germline V gives CDR1 SEHNR, CDR2 FQNEAQ (reference sequence).

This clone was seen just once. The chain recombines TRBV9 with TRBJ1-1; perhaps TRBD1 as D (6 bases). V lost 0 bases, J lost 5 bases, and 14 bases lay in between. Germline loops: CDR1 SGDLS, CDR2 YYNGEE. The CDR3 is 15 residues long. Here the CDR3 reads CASSVGQGSSTEAFF. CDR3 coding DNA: TGTGCCAGCAGCGTAGGCCAGGGGAGTTCGACTGAAGCTTTCTTT.